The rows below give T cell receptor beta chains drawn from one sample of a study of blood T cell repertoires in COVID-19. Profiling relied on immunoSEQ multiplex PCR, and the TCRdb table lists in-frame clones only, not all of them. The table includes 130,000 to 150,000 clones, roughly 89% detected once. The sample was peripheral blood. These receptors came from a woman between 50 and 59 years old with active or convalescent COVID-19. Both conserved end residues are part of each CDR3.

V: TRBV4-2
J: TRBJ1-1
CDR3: CASSPRGTQAFF

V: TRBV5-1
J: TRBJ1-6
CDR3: CASSQKVSGSPLHF

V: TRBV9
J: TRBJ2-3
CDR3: CASSGAGRQGTDTQYF

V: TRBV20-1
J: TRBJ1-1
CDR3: CSASPDREAFF

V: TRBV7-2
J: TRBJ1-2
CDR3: CASSNKLGPANYGYTF

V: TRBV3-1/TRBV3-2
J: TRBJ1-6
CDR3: CASSQAPPGTGNSPLHF

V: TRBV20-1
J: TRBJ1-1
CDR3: CSASLPYRGYTEAFF

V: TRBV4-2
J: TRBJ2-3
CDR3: CASSQVLGQGPTDTQYF

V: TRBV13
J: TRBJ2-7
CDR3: CASSLGLAVGEQYF

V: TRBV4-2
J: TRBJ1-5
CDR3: CASSRMWDSNLISNQPQHF